This T cell receptor beta chain stems from a study of immune evolution from preneoplasia to lung adenocarcinoma. Study at large: HLA loss of heterozygosity: around 6.5% AIS, about 15% MIA, over 30% ADC, none AAH.

Patient tissue came from resections in Japan or China, 2014–2017. Two lung cancer pathologists independently confirmed each histologic diagnosis. Nucleic acids came from premalignant or tumor cells enriched by macro-dissection. This clone was observed once. This CDR3 has 16 residues. V was cut by 2 bases and J by 3 bases, with 15 bases left in between. Germline CDR1 reads MNHNS; CDR2 reads SASEGT. Assay used: immunoSEQ multiplex PCR; TCRdb lists only in-frame clones, some missing. Of roughly 21,000 clones listed, around 75% are singletons. Material: FFPE invasive lung adenocarcinoma tissue. The receptor comes from a person aged 55-75 years with lung adenocarcinoma. This sequence joins TRBV6-1 and TRBJ2-3; D could derive from TRBD1 or TRBD2 (6 bases each). CDR3 in DNA: TGTGCCAGCAGTGAATTTCTGGGGGGCTCGACAGATACGCAGTATTTT. Translating gives CASSEFLGGSTDTQYF.